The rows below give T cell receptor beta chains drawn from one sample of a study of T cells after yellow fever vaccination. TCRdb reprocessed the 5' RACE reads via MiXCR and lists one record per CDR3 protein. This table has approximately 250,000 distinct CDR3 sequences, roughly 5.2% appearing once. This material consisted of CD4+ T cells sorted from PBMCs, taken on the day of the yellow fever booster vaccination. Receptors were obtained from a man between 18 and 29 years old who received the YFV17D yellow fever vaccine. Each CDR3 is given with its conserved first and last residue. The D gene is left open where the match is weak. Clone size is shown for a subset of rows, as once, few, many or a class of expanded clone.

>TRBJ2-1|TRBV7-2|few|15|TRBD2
TGTGCCAGCAGCCGTAGCGGGGGGCACTACAATGAGCAGTTCTTC
CASSRSGGHYNEQFF
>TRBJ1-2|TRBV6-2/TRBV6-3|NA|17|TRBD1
TGTGCCAGCAGTTTCTCGATTCGACAGGGATACGACTATGGCTACACCTTC
CASSFSIRQGYDYGYTF
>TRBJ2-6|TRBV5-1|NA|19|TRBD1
TGCGCCAGCAGCGTCCAACCGGGGACAGCTTTTTCTGGGGCCAACGTCCTGACTTTC
CASSVQPGTAFSGANVLTF
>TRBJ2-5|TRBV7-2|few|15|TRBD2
TGTGCCAGCAGCCCGTTTAGCGGGGCTCAAGAGACCCAGTACTTC
CASSPFSGAQETQYF
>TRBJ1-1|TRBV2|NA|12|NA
TGTGCCAGCGCTGCACTCAGCACTGAAGCTTTCTTT
CASAALSTEAFF
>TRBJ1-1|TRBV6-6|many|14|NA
TGTGCCAGCAGTTACTCCGGGGTTAACACTGAAGCTTTCTTT
CASSYSGVNTEAFF
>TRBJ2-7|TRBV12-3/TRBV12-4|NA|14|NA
TGTGCCAGCGTCATGGACAGAAACTCCTACGAGCAGTACTTC
CASVMDRNSYEQYF
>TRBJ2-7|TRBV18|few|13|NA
TGTGCCAGCTCACCAGGTGGGGGAAGCGAGCAGTACTTC
CASSPGGGSEQYF
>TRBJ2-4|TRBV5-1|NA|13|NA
TGCGCCAGCAGCTTGGAGGCCGGGGGCATTCAGTACTTC
CASSLEAGGIQYF
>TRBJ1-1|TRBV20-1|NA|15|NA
TGCAGTGCTAGAGTGGCCAGGGTGGGTGACACTGAAGCTTTCTTT
CSARVARVGDTEAFF
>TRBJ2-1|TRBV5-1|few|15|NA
TGCGCCAGCAGCCGCGGGACTCTCCGGAGGAATGAGCAGTTCTTC
CASSRGTLRRNEQFF
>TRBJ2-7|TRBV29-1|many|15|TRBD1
TGCAGCGTTGCTTTGACAGGGGACCCCCCCTACGAGCAGTACTTC
CSVALTGDPPYEQYF
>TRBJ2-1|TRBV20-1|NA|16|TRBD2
TGCAGTGCTAGAGATTACGTAGCGGGGGCCTACAATGAGCAGTTCTTC
CSARDYVAGAYNEQFF
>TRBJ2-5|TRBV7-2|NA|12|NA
TGTGCCAGCAGCGACCGGTTAGAGACCCAGTACTTC
CASSDRLETQYF
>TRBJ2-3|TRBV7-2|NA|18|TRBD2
TGTGCCAGCAGCTTATGGTTCCGACTAGCAACTAGCACAGATACGCAGTATTTT
CASSLWFRLATSTDTQYF
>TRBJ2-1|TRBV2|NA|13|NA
TGTGCCAGCAGTGAGTCCTCGGGGAAACAGTCGTTCTTC
CASSESSGKQSFF
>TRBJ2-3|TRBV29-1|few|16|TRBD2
TGCAGCGTCGAAGGGACTAGCGGGGAGAGCACAGATACGCAGTATTTT
CSVEGTSGESTDTQYF
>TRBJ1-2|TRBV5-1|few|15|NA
TGCGCCAGCAGCTTGGGAGCAGGGCCCGACTATGGCTACACCTTC
CASSLGAGPDYGYTF
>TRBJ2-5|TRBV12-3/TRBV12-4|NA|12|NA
TGTGCCTGGGTTGGGGTCCAAGAGACCCAGTACTTC
CAWVGVQETQYF
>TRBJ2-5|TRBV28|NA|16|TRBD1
TGTGCCAGCAGTTTATGGGGGGCGACAGGGGGCGAGACCCAGTACTTC
CASSLWGATGGETQYF
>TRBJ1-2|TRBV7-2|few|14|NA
TGTGCCAGCAGCTTCGCTATCCCGAACTATGGCTACACCTTC
CASSFAIPNYGYTF
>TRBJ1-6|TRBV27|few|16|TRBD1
TGTGCCAGCAGTTTATTAGGGGGACAGGCTAATTCACCCCTCCACTTT
CASSLLGGQANSPLHF
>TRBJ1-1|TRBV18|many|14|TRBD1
TGTGCCAGCTCACCGGGACAGTTGAACACTGAAGCTTTCTTT
CASSPGQLNTEAFF
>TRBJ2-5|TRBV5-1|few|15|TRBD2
TGCGCCAGCAGCTCGGGACTATCGTACCAAGAGACCCAGTACTTC
CASSSGLSYQETQYF
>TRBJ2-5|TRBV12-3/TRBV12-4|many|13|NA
TGTGCCAGCAGTTACTTAGCGGAAGAGACCCAGTACTTC
CASSYLAEETQYF
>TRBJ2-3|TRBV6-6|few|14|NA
TGTGCCAGCAGCCCCCGAAAAGACACAGATACGCAGTATTTT
CASSPRKDTDTQYF
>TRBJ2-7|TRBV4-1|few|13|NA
TGCGCCAGCAGCCAAACTCCAGCGAGCGAGCAGTACTTC
CASSQTPASEQYF
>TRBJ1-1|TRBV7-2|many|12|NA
TGTGCCAGCAGCTTATATGGCACTGAAGCTTTCTTT
CASSLYGTEAFF
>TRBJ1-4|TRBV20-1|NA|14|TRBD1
TGCAGTGCTCTCGGGACAGGGATGAATGAAAAACTGTTTTTT
CSALGTGMNEKLFF
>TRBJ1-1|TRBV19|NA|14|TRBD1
TGTGCCAGTAGAACGACAGGGAAGAACACTGAAGCTTTCTTT
CASRTTGKNTEAFF
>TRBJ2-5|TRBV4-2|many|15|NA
TGTGCCAGCAGCGGTAAGGAAGGGATTGAAGAGACCCAGTACTTC
CASSGKEGIEETQYF
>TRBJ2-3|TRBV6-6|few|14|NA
TGTGCCAGCAGTAGACGGGACGCCACAGATACGCAGTATTTT
CASSRRDATDTQYF
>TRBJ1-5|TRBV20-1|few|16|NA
TGCAGTGCTAGAGGACAGAACCGGAATAGCAATCAGCCCCAGCATTTT
CSARGQNRNSNQPQHF
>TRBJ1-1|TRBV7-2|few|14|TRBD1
TGTGCCAGCAGCTTCAGACAGGGGAGGACTGAAGCTTTCTTT
CASSFRQGRTEAFF
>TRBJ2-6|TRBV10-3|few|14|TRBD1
TGTGCCGTAGAACAGGGGCCTGGGGCCAACGTCCTGACTTTC
CAVEQGPGANVLTF
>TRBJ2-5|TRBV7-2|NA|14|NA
TGTGCCAGCAGCGAGAGCCGGGATCGAGAGACCCAGTACTTC
CASSESRDRETQYF
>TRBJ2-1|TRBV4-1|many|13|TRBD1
TGCGCCAGCAGCCAACTTACAGGGGTAGAGCAGTTCTTC
CASSQLTGVEQFF
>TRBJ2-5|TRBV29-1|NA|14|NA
TGCAGCGTTGAAGATTACAGGGAAGTGCAGACCCAGTACTTC
CSVEDYREVQTQYF
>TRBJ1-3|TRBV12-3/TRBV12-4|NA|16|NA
TGTGCCAGCAGCCTTGGGAGGCCTAATTCTGGAAACACCATATATTTT
CASSLGRPNSGNTIYF
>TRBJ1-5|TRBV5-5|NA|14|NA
TGTGCCAGCAGCTTCGCCGATAGCAATCAGCCCCAGCATTTT
CASSFADSNQPQHF
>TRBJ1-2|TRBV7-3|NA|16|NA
TGTGCCAGCAGCCCCGCGCGGCAAGGGTTTAACTATGGCTACACCTTC
CASSPARQGFNYGYTF
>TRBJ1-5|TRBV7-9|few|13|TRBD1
TGTGCCAGCAGCTTCACAGGGGGAGGGCCCCAGCATTTT
CASSFTGGGPQHF
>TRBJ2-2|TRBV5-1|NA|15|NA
TGCGCCAGCTACCTGGGGCTCGATGCTACCGGGGAGCTGTTTTTT
CASYLGLDATGELFF
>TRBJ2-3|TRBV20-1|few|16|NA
TGCAGTGGGGCCCCAGGGGAGGATTTTAAGACAGATACGCAGTATTTT
CSGAPGEDFKTDTQYF
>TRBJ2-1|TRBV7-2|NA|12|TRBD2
TGTGCCAGCAGCCGCTCGACTAGCGAGCAGTTCTTC
CASSRSTSEQFF
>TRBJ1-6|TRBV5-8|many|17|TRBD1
TGTGCCAGCAGCTTGGGGCTTACGGGACAGACTAATTCACCCCTCCACTTT
CASSLGLTGQTNSPLHF
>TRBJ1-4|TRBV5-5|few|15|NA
TGTGCCAGCAGCTTGGCCCCTCAGGCCTTTGAAAAACTGTTTTTT
CASSLAPQAFEKLFF
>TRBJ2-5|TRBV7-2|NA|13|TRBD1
TGTGCCAGCAGCTCCGACAGGGGGGGGAACCAGTACTTC
CASSSDRGGNQYF
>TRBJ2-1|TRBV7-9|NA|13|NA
TGTGCCAGCAGCTTAAGCGCAGGGATTGAGCAGTTCTTC
CASSLSAGIEQFF
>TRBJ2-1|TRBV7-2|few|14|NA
TGTGCCAGCAGCTTAGTGGGGGGCCCCAATGAGCAGTTCTTC
CASSLVGGPNEQFF
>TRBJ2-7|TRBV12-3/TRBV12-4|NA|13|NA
TGTGCCAGCAGTTTCAGAGGGGTGCACGAGCAGTACTTC
CASSFRGVHEQYF
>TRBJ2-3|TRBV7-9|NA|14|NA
TGTGCCAGCATCAGGGGTGCTAGCACAGATACGCAGTATTTT
CASIRGASTDTQYF
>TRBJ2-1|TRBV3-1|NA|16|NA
TGTGCCAGCAGCCCTGGGGGCGGGGGAAGATACAATGAGCAGTCCTTC
CASSPGGGGRYNEQSF
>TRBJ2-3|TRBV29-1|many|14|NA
TGCAGCGCACGGACACTTTGGAGCACAGATACGCAGTATTTT
CSARTLWSTDTQYF
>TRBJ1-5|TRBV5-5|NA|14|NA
TGTGCCAGCAGCTTGAGGGAGAGCAATCAGCCCCAGCATTTT
CASSLRESNQPQHF
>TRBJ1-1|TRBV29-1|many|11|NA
TGCAGCGTCGACGGTCTGGACGAAGCTTTCTTT
CSVDGLDEAFF